Following are 3 T cell receptor beta chains from one sample sequenced in a study of Tregs in tolerant kidney transplant recipients. Recipients received nonmyeloablative bone marrow transplants from related graft donors, with transient mixed chimerism. The protocol was immunoSEQ multiplex PCR, while the TCRdb copy is restricted to in-frame clones and leaves out a portion. Its listing shows 15,000 or so clones. Sequences were derived from CD4+ T cells from blood (PBMCs), sampled 12 months after the transplant. These receptors originate from a human patient who received a combined kidney and bone marrow transplant. Part of the T cells may come from the graft donor.

In the case of this clone: The observed sequence ends 3 residues before the CDR3 terminus, with the missing tail filled in from the germline J gene. The chain uses TRBV5-4 and TRBJ2-2; either TRBD1 or TRBD2 may fit D (5 bases each). Trimming removed 3 bases at V and 5 bases at J, with 17 bases between. The CDR3 length is 16 residues. In germline, CDR1 is SGHNT, CDR2 YYREEE (reference sequence). The sequenced part of the CDR3 DNA is TGTGCCAGCAGCTCGGTTGCAGGGAGAGGGACCGGGGAG. It specifies CASSSVAGRGTGE. The complete CDR3 sequence is CASSSVAGRGTGELFF.

As concerns this clone: The DNA ends 3 residues before the CDR3 does, and the rest of the CDR3 is filled in from the germline J gene. The chain recombines TRBV20-1 with TRBJ2-1, with D hard to call. The CDR3 spans 10 residues. The ends were cut back, 6 bases at V and 6 bases at J, with 6 bases in the middle. The germline V gene has CDR1 DFQATT and CDR2 SNEGSKA (reference sequence). The CDR3 region is CSAIANEQFF. The CDR3 bases that were read are TGCAGTGCGATAGCCAATGAG.

CDR3 region: CSAQGAGNYEQYF. The DNA read from the CDR3 is TGCAGCGCCCAGGGGGCAGGGAACTACGAG. The chain uses TRBV29-1 and TRBJ2-7, with TRBD1 matching 8 bases. The CDR3 end is not reached by the read, which stops 3 residues before it; the germline J gene fills it in. The CDR3 has 13 residues. Trimming at V came to 7 bases and at J to 3 bases, leaving 8 bases not matched to a gene. Germline V CDR1 and CDR2: SQVTM, ANQGSEA.